This T cell receptor (beta chain) stems from a study of regulatory T cells in long-lasting Graves disease. In the study overall: Prior antithyroid drug treatment in newly diagnosed Graves' patients lasted under 3 months. Study outcomes and limitations: TRBV28, TRBJ1-2 and TRBJ2-5 were favored in persistent disease. Newly diagnosed Graves' patients exceeded persistent ones in TCR diversity.

This clonotype occurred many times. As yet, its antigen is unknown. This sample's time point: newly diagnosed GD, antithyroid drugs for less than 3 months. From PBMCs, RNA was extracted and then used to make the TCR library. CDR3-region Arm-PCR and iRepertoire HTBI primers produced the TCR beta libraries. Per the study methods: Identified segments across samples numbered about 64 TRBV and approximately 15 TRBJ. TCRdb re-called the multiplex PCR reads with MiXCR, one entry per CDR3 protein. TCRdb's processing, not the authors', yielded these V and J calls. The repertoire holds approximately 400,000 distinct CDR3 sequences, with 15% as singletons. V was shortened by 4 bases and J by 4 bases, with 14 bases between the two germline ends. Looked up from germline, CDR1 is SGHVS and CDR2 is FQNEAQ. The CDR3 sequence is 14 residues long. These same data were also listed under a study on T cells in Graves' hyperthyroidism and ophthalmopathy.

This TCR came from a young woman with Graves disease. The input for sequencing was peripheral blood mononuclear cells (PBMCs), taken at new diagnosis, from a patient treated with antithyroid drugs. The chain recombines TRBV7-8 with TRBJ2-7; the D gene is possibly TRBD1 (6 bases). The CDR3 DNA follows: TGTGCCAGCAGCTCCGGGACAAGGTGGTACGAGCAGTACTTC. It specifies CASSSGTRWYEQYF.